These 27 T cell receptor beta chains share one sample of origin, sequenced in a study of shared clonotypes between healthy human individuals. The data were produced by immunoSEQ multiplex PCR, yet TCRdb's version contains in-frame clones alone and is incomplete. In the table there are roughly 2,300,000 clones, just under 95% of which are singletons. The sequenced sample consisted of naive CD4+ T cells from PBMCs. Documented subset: CD45RA+ positively selected. These TCRs come from a man in his late teens or twenties in good health. Some clones in this sample may be carry-over from other donors' samples.

V is TRBV5-8 and J is TRBJ2-4; D remains unclear. V gave up 0 bases and J gave up 9 bases, with 13 bases separating them. This CDR3 has 14 amino acids. The V gene's germline CDR1 is SGHTS and CDR2 YDEGEE. The CDR3 nucleotides are TGTGCCAGCAGCTTGGCCCGGAATTTGGGCATTCAGTACTTC. It translates to CASSLARNLGIQYF.

The chain joins TRBV19 to TRBJ1-5; maybe TRBD1 (5 bases). Trimming cost V 5 bases and J 5 bases, with 22 bases left between them. This CDR3 has 17 amino acids. CDR1 and CDR2 (germline): LNHDA, SQIVND (reference sequence). CDR3 coding DNA: TGTGCCAGTAGTCCAACCGACAGCGCGAATTATTATCAGCCCCAGCATTTT. Translation: CASSPTDSANYYQPQHF.

The genes are TRBV28 and TRBJ1-4, with 9 bases that match TRBD1. Germline assignment: CDR1 MDHEN and CDR2 SYDVKM. After removal of 3 bases from V and 8 bases from J, the junction contained 7 bases not matched to a gene. The length of the CDR3 is 15 residues. This chain's CDR3 is CASSFMGQGREKLFF. DNA of the CDR3: TGTGCCAGCAGTTTTATGGGACAGGGTCGGGAAAAACTGTTTTTT.

This clone came up a few times. The gene calls are TRBV9 and TRBJ1-1; the match to TRBD1 covers 9 bases. Trimming took 0 bases from V and 11 from J; bases not matched to a gene: 8. This CDR3 has 14 amino acids. The germline CDR1 and CDR2 sequences are SGDLS and YYNGEE. The CDR3 region is CASSVDAGQGRAFF. For the CDR3, the DNA is TGTGCCAGCAGCGTAGATGCGGGACAGGGTCGGGCTTTCTTT.

V usage is TRBV15 and J usage is TRBJ1-1, with D uncertain. The CDR3 is 15 amino acids. Germline values: CDR1 LNHNV, CDR2 YYDKDF (reference sequence). The V end lost 1 base, the J end lost 1 base, and 10 bases lay between the germline ends. This CDR3 reads CATSRGDWGNTEAFF. In DNA form, the CDR3 reads TGTGCCACCAGCAGAGGTGATTGGGGGAACACTGAAGCTTTCTTT.

V usage is TRBV7-6 and J usage is TRBJ2-3; D unclear. V was shortened by 5 bases and J by 3 bases, with 12 bases between the two germline ends. The CDR3 covers 14 residues. Germline V CDR1 and CDR2: SGHVS, FNYEAQ. Here the CDR3 DNA reads TGTGCCAGCAGCCTAGGAGTCGGGACAGATACGCAGTATTTT. Its protein is CASSLGVGTDTQYF.

The V gene is TRBV18, the J gene TRBJ2-1; TRBD1 aligns across 7 bases. With V trimmed by 3 bases and J by 8 bases, 10 bases remained unmatched. The length of the CDR3 is 15 residues. Looked up from germline, CDR1 is KGHSH and CDR2 is LQKENI. CDR3 residues: CASSPRRGRIDEQFF. The CDR3 nucleotides are TGTGCCAGCTCACCCCGAAGGGGGCGTATCGATGAGCAGTTCTTC. The entire variable domain, with the rest obtained from reference TRBV18 and TRBJ2-1, is as follows: NAGVMQNPRHLVRRRGQEARLRCSPMKGHSHVYWYRQLPEEGLKFMVYLQKENIIDESGMPKERFSAEFPKEGPSILRIQQVVRGDSAAYFCASSPRRGRIDEQFFGPGTRLTVL.

The chain combines TRBV30 with TRBJ1-2, with D hard to call. Germline-derived CDR1 and CDR2 are GTSNPN and SVGIG (reference sequence). V dropped 2 bases and J dropped 3 bases, with 7 bases sitting between them. The CDR3 extends over 12 amino acids. CDR3 DNA: TGTGCCTGGAGTAGATCAGACTATGGCTACACCTTC. This encodes CAWSRSDYGYTF. Full variable domain (missing parts from reference TRBV30 and TRBJ1-2): SQTIHQWPATLVQPVGSPLSLECTVEGTSNPNLYWYRQAAGRGLQLLFYSVGIGQISSEVPQNLSASRPQDRQFILSSKKLLLSDSGFYLCAWSRSDYGYTFGSGTRLTVV.

The chain has TRBV27 and TRBJ1-1, with 8 nucleotides matching TRBD1. There are 16 residues in the CDR3. Per the germline V gene, CDR1 is MNHEY and CDR2 is SMNVEV (reference sequence). The V and J ends lost 5 bases and 0 bases, in that order; junction bases with no gene match: 8. The CDR3 here is CASSPNRGTLNTEAFF. The CDR3 DNA is TGTGCCAGCAGTCCAAACAGGGGGACCTTGAACACTGAAGCTTTCTTT.

This sequence joins TRBV6-1 and TRBJ2-7; the match to TRBD1 covers 7 bases. The CDR3 has 13 residues. The ends lost 3 bases at V and 9 bases at J; junction bases unmatched: 8. Germline V gives CDR1 MNHNS, CDR2 SASEGT. The CDR3 region has the DNA TGTGCCAGCAGTGAGAAGAAAGGGACAGCGCAGTACTTC. It specifies CASSEKKGTAQYF.

The V and J genes are TRBV9 and TRBJ2-3, with 8 bases aligning to TRBD2. J gave up 8 bases and V 2 bases, and 4 bases lay outside the gene matches. The germline V gene encodes CDR1 SGDLS and CDR2 YYNGEE. The length of the CDR3 is 13 residues. Here the CDR3 reads CASSVSRGGTQYF. CDR3 nucleotide sequence: TGTGCCAGCAGCGTGAGTCGGGGGGGTACGCAGTATTTT.

This chain connects TRBV5-1 to TRBJ2-6; the D gene is possibly TRBD1 (7 bases). The CDR3 runs to 15 residues. Germline V lookup: CDR1 SGHRS, CDR2 YFSETQ. Between the trimmed V and J ends, which lost 9 bases and 3 bases, there was a span of 16 bases. CDR3 bases: TGCGCCACCGCGGAGGGGGCAGGTGGGGCCAACGTCCTGACTTTC. Translating gives CATAEGAGGANVLTF.

The V call is TRBV7-2, the J call TRBJ1-2, with D possibly TRBD1 on 5 matching bases. The CDR3 length is 14 residues. The germline gives CDR1 SGHTA, CDR2 FQGNSA. Trimming shortened V by 5 bases and J by 0 bases, and 10 bases separated the two germline ends. Here the CDR3 reads CASSVRDTNYGYTF. CDR3 nucleotide sequence: TGTGCCAGCAGCGTCAGGGATACTAACTATGGCTACACCTTC.

Points on this clone: The sample carries other DNA sequences with the same CDR3. The rearrangement links TRBV5-1 to TRBJ2-1, with 7 bases aligning to TRBD2. The CDR3 has 15 residues. In germline, CDR1 is SGHRS, CDR2 YFSETQ. The J segment lost 5 bases and the V segment lost 0 bases, leaving 5 bases of the junction unmatched. The CDR3 here is CASSLVSSGNNEQFF. CDR3 nucleotide sequence: TGCGCCAGCAGCTTGGTGTCTAGCGGAAACAATGAGCAGTTCTTC.

Of note for this clone: Other DNA sequences from this sample encode an identical CDR3 as well. The chain carries TRBV9 and TRBJ2-1; 9 nucleotides align to TRBD2. J gave up 2 bases and V 5 bases, and 5 bases lay outside the gene matches. Looked up from germline, CDR1 is SGDLS and CDR2 is YYNGEE. The CDR3 is 15 residues long. The CDR3, as DNA: TGTGCCAGCAGTTATAGCGGGAGTACCTACAATGAGCAGTTCTTC. Translated: CASSYSGSTYNEQFF.

The chain carries TRBV5-1 and TRBJ2-7; 8 bases are a match to TRBD1. Trimming took 3 bases from V and 0 from J; bases not matched to a gene: 5. The length of the CDR3 is 15 residues. The germline gives CDR1 SGHRS, CDR2 YFSETQ. The CDR3 region has the DNA TGCGCCAGCAGCTACCGGGACAGGAGCTCCTACGAGCAGTACTTC. Protein: CASSYRDRSSYEQYF.

The V call is TRBV5-4, the J call TRBJ2-2, with D unresolved. V lost 2 bases and J 4 bases, leaving 12 bases between the germline ends. Germline CDR1 is SGHNT and CDR2 is YYREEE (reference sequence). The CDR3 runs to 15 residues. The CDR3 here is CASSLAGRVTGELFF. The DNA of the CDR3 is TGTGCCAGCAGCTTAGCAGGTCGGGTCACCGGGGAGCTGTTTTTT.

In its sample, this clone was seen once. The rearrangement uses TRBV28 and TRBJ2-6; TRBD1 might be the D (6 bases). Trimming pared 5 bases from V and 3 bases from J, leaving 14 bases between. The length of the CDR3 is 16 residues. Germline V lookup: CDR1 MDHEN, CDR2 SYDVKM. CDR3: CASSLFTGFGANVLTF. CDR3 bases: TGTGCCAGCAGTCTCTTTACAGGGTTTGGGGCCAACGTCCTGACTTTC. Variable domain in full (rest from reference TRBV28 and TRBJ2-6): DVKVTQSSRYLVKRTGEKVFLECVQDMDHENMFWYRQDPGLGLRLIYFSYDVKMKEKGDIPEGYSVSREKKERFSLILESASTNQTSMYLCASSLFTGFGANVLTFGAGSRLTVL.

The chain has TRBV5-6 and TRBJ2-5; the D is unclear. CDR1 SGHDT and CDR2 YYEEEE come from the germline V gene. The CDR3 has 17 residues. V was trimmed by 1 base and J by 1 base, leaving 17 bases between them. In DNA, the CDR3 is TGTGCCAGCAGCTTGAAGTCTGGCGTTCCGGGCCAAGAGACCCAGTACTTC. Its translation: CASSLKSGVPGQETQYF.

The genes are TRBV6-5 and TRBJ2-2; TRBD2 agrees at 14 bases. The germline V gene has CDR1 MNHEY and CDR2 SVGAGI. CDR3 length: 15 amino acids. V lost 8 bases and J lost 5; bases outside the gene matches: 4. The CDR3 loop reads CASRGTSGSTGELFF. CDR3 coding DNA: TGTGCCAGCCGCGGGACTAGCGGGAGTACCGGGGAGCTGTTTTTT.

The gene calls are TRBV11-2 and TRBJ2-1, with 8 bases that match TRBD2. J was trimmed by 2 bases and V by 3 bases; bases with no gene match: 3. Germline-derived CDR1 and CDR2 are SGHAT and FQNNGV. The CDR3 extends over 15 amino acids. The CDR3 spells CASSFTSGAYNEQFF. In DNA, the CDR3 is TGTGCCAGCAGCTTTACTAGCGGCGCCTACAATGAGCAGTTCTTC. Based on the CDR3 plus reference TRBV11-2 and TRBJ2-1, the full variable domain is EAGVAQSPRYKIIEKRQSVAFWCNPISGHATLYWYQQILGQGPKLLIQFQNNGVVDDSQLPKDRFSAERLKGVDSTLKIQPAKLEDSAVYLCASSFTSGAYNEQFFGPGTRLTVL.

CDR3 bases: TGTGCCAGCAGTTATCCAGGCCGGAACACTGAAGCTTTCTTT. This translates into CASSYPGRNTEAFF. The rearrangement uses TRBV6-6 and TRBJ1-1; D gene uncertain. Trimming took off 3 bases at V and 1 base at J, with 9 bases between the two ends. The CDR3 is made up of 14 amino acids. Germline V lookup: CDR1 MNHNY, CDR2 SVGAGI (reference sequence).

To note about this clone: The sample has other DNA sequences that encode this CDR3 too. V gene TRBV5-1 combines with J gene TRBJ2-1; no clear D. Germline CDR1 is SGHRS and CDR2 is YFSETQ. The CDR3 consists of 14 residues. Trimming removed 3 bases from V and 3 bases from J, with 10 bases in between. The CDR3 nucleotides are TGCGCCAGCAGCTCAGGTGACATCTACAATGAGCAGTTCTTC. This encodes CASSSGDIYNEQFF.

This sequence joins TRBV18 and TRBJ2-3; D not certain. There are 16 residues in the CDR3. The V end was cut by 1 base, the J end by 2 bases, with 13 bases between. Germline CDR1 KGHSH, CDR2 LQKENI. CDR3 DNA: TGTGCCAGCTCACCACTGCCGACGCCTAACACAGATACGCAGTATTTT. This encodes CASSPLPTPNTDTQYF.

The V gene is TRBV6-4, the J gene TRBJ1-1, with a weak D call TRBD1 (6 bases). Germline V gene lookup returns CDR1 MRHNA and CDR2 SNTAGT. V shed 6 bases and J shed 4 bases, with 15 bases lying between them. The CDR3 length is 14 residues. CDR3 protein: CASSESQGFTEAFF. CDR3 DNA: TGTGCCAGCAGCGAATCACAGGGTTTCACTGAAGCTTTCTTT.

V is TRBV27 and J is TRBJ1-4; no reliable D call. Trimming removed 2 bases from V and 8 bases from J, with 15 bases in between. The CDR3 contains 15 residues. The germline CDR1 and CDR2 sequences are MNHEY and SMNVEV (reference sequence). The CDR3, as DNA: TGTGCCAGCAGTTTACTCACGGGATTAGGGGAAAAACTGTTTTTT. It specifies CASSLLTGLGEKLFF.

The table lists this clone with a count of one. The genes are TRBV25-1 and TRBJ1-3, with no clear D. The CDR3 loop spans 12 amino acids. Trimming shortened V by 3 bases and J by 2 bases, and 2 bases separated the two germline ends. CDR1 is MGHDK, CDR2 SYGVNS, per germline. The CDR3 here is CASSETGNTIYF. In nucleotides, the CDR3 is TGTGCCAGCAGTGAGACTGGAAACACCATATATTTT.